Below, one TCR beta chain is given with its context. The record originates from a study of T cell changes during pregnancy in multiple sclerosis. Sequencing used immunoSEQ multiplex PCR; TCRdb keeps in-frame clones, though not all of them. Here the sample spans around 100,000 clones, roughly 93% being singletons. The origin of this receptor is a female donor with multiple sclerosis, enrolled in a pregnancy study. The starting material was peripheral blood, obtained before pregnancy.

The CDR3 DNA follows: TGTGCCAGCAGCGAGGGGACAGGGGTTATCATCTACACCTTC. Translation: CASSEGTGVIIYTF. The V call is TRBV5-5, the J call TRBJ1-2; 10 nucleotides match TRBD1. J was trimmed by 10 bases and V by 4 bases; bases with no gene match: 10. The CDR3 is 14 residues long. Germline V CDR1 and CDR2: SGHKS, YYEKEE (reference sequence).